This T cell receptor (beta chain) was captured in a study of T cell clonotyping in hematopoietic cell transplantation. Blood collection times were about day -28 and days 30, 100, 180 posttransplant. Only in-frame clones appear in the TCRdb table, and some are missing; sequencing was by immunoSEQ multiplex PCR. The repertoire consists of about 3,800 clones, with about three quarters occurring once and the leading ten covering just under 35%. The CDR3 has 10 amino acids. V lost 1 base to trimming and J lost 7 bases, with 4 bases between them. Germline V gene lookup returns CDR1 SQVTM and CDR2 ANQGSEA. The study's findings and limits: Higher Inverse Simpson Index values in graft donor and pretransplant recipient predicted broader posttransplant TCR diversity.

This clone was picked up one time. Its antigen is as yet unknown. The clonotype was recovered from a male patient aged 45-60 years who had an allogeneic stem cell transplant from an unrelated donor, so the T cells may come from the graft donor. Some clones in this sample may be carry-over from other donors' samples. Sample: peripheral blood mononuclear cells, taken 100 days after allogeneic stem cell transplant. The chain has TRBV29-1 and TRBJ1-1; D unresolved. CDR3 residues: CSVEVGEAFF. CDR3 coding DNA: TGCAGCGTTGAAGTAGGTGAAGCTTTCTTT.